The clone carrying this T cell receptor beta chain was observed a few times. The sample comes from a study of blood T cell repertoires in COVID-19. Study in general: Samples representing acute and convalescent COVID-19 were sourced from the United States, Italy and Spain.

Per the original methods: Counts of nucleated cells, estimated from reference gene primer amplification, were obtained. The data were produced by immunoSEQ multiplex PCR, yet TCRdb's version contains in-frame clones alone and is incomplete. V and J calls and clone size follow that table, whereas D and trimming were derived from the DNA. The sample yields fewer than 55,000 clones, roughly 80% seen once. Sequenced input: peripheral blood. The receptor was isolated from a woman in her fifties or sixties with acute or convalescent COVID-19.

CDR3 loop: CASSYPGASSYEQYF. In DNA form, the CDR3 reads TGCGCCAGCAGCTATCCAGGGGCCAGCTCCTACGAGCAGTACTTC. J is TRBJ2-7 and V is TRBV5-1, with a tentative D call TRBD1 (6 bases). V lost 3 bases and J 0 bases, leaving 13 bases between the germline ends. CDR1 is SGHRS and CDR2 is YFSETQ in the germline V gene. This CDR3 spans 15 amino acids.